This TCR beta chain was obtained from a study of OX40 agonist ivuxolimab in advanced cancers. Study-level background: Intravenous ivuxolimab was administered to patients every 2 weeks at 0.01 to 10 mg/kg. Regarding the study as a whole: CD8+ T cells showed, on average, more clonal expansion than CD4+ cells.

Blood was sampled at baseline, cycle 4 day 1, and cycle 7 day 1. A note on this clone: Its cognate antigen is unknown.

TCRdb's table, derived via immunoSEQ multiplex PCR, lists solely in-frame clones and lacks some. Of roughly 17,000 clones detected, approximately 86% appear once; the ten largest clones hold roughly 4%. Sequences were derived from CD4+ or CD8+ T cells sorted from blood, sampled in a trial of the OX40 agonist ivuxolimab. The clonotype was recovered from an adult with an advanced solid tumor such as melanoma, head and neck, liver or kidney cancer.

The DNA for the CDR3 is TGCAGCGGGGGGAGGGGGCAAGAGACCCAGTACTTC. Amino acid sequence: CSGGRGQETQYF. J is TRBJ2-5 and V is TRBV29-1, with a possible D match to TRBD2 (7 bases). Germline CDR1 reads SQVTM; CDR2 reads ANQGSEA. The ends were cut back, 7 bases at V and 2 bases at J, with 11 bases in the middle. This CDR3 comprises 12 residues. Using reference TRBV29-1 and TRBJ2-5 for the parts outside the CDR3, the full variable domain is SAVISQKPSRDICQRGTSLTIQCQVDSQVTMMFWYRQQPGQSLTLIATANQGSEATYESGFVIDKFPISRPNLTFSTLTVSNMSPEDSSIYLCSGGRGQETQYFGPGTRLLVL.